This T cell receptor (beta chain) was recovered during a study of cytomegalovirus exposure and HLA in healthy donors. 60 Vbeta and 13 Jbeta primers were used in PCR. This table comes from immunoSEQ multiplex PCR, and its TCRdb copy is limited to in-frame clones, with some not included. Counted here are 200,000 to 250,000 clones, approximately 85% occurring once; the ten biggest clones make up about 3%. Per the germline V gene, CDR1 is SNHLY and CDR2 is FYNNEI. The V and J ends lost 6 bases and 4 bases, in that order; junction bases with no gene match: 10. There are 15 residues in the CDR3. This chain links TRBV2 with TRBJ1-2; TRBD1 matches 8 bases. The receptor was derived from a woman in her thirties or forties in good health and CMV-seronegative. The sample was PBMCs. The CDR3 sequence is CASSQEGRGPYGYTF. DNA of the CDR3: TGTGCCAGCAGCCAGGAGGGCAGGGGGCCCTATGGCTACACCTTC.